Presented here are 25 T cell receptor beta chains from one specimen sequenced in a study of cytomegalovirus exposure and HLA in healthy donors. With 60 Vbeta and 13 Jbeta primers, the PCR was carried out. Measured with immunoSEQ multiplex PCR; TCRdb has only the in-frame clones, and not every one. This sample has over 200,000 clones; under 90% occur once, and the top ten carry over 1%. Source material: PBMCs. These receptors were collected from a human donor in good health.

This chain links TRBV30 with TRBJ2-3; D might be TRBD2 (7 bases). CDR1 is GTSNPN and CDR2 is SVGIG in the germline V gene (reference sequence). This CDR3 has 13 residues. With 5 bases removed from V and 1 base from J, the gap between germline ends came to 10 bases. CDR3 residues: CAWGGAGTDTQYF. CDR3 nucleotides: TGTGCCTGGGGGGGGGCGGGCACAGATACGCAGTATTTT.

The chain joins TRBV11-2 to TRBJ2-2; perhaps TRBD2 as D (5 bases). The germline V and J ends were trimmed by 5 bases and 6 bases, with 13 bases remaining between them. This CDR3 has 14 residues. Per germline, CDR1 SGHAT and CDR2 FQNNGV. The chain's CDR3 is CASSNSPGAGELFF. The CDR3 coding sequence is TGTGCCAGCAGCAACTCGCCCGGGGCCGGGGAGCTGTTTTTT.

The chain uses TRBV6-1 and TRBJ1-3; D is undetermined. The CDR3 is 13 residues long. Germline assignment: CDR1 MNHNS and CDR2 SASEGT. Trimming removed 2 bases from V and 3 bases from J, with 5 bases in between. CDR3 sequence: CASSERSGNTIYF. The DNA of the CDR3 is TGTGCCAGCAGTGAAAGGAGTGGAAACACCATATATTTT.

The rearrangement links TRBV5-6 to TRBJ2-7; 8 nucleotides match TRBD1. The CDR3 is 16 residues long. Germline loops: CDR1 SGHDT, CDR2 YYEEEE. J was trimmed by 3 bases and V by 4 bases; bases with no gene match: 12. CDR3 in DNA: TGTGCCAGCAGCGCGGAGGGTGGGACAGGCTTCTACGAGCAGTACTTC. Its protein is CASSAEGGTGFYEQYF.

The V call is TRBV15, the J call TRBJ2-5, with 8 nucleotides matching TRBD1. The J call is in doubt because the DNA end fits TRBJ2-7 better. The CDR3 is 16 amino acids. Per germline, CDR1 LNHNV and CDR2 YYDKDF (reference sequence). DNA for the CDR3: TGTGCCACCAGCAGAGATTGGGGACAGGAGGTTTACGAGCAGTACTTC. Protein sequence: CATSRDWGQEVYEQYF.

The chain employs TRBV13 and TRBJ2-3; 12 nucleotides match TRBD2. The CDR3 has 19 residues. J lost 2 bases, V lost 1 base, and 10 bases had no gene match. Germline loops: CDR1 PRHDT, CDR2 FYEKMQ (reference sequence). CDR3 DNA sequence: TGTGCCAGCAGCTTAGTAACGATCCTAGCGGGAGGGCCCACAGATACGCAGTATTTT. Protein: CASSLVTILAGGPTDTQYF.

The chain is built from TRBV5-1 and TRBJ2-2, with D perhaps matching TRBD1 (6 bases). There are 15 residues in the CDR3. Germline lookup yields CDR1 SGHRS and CDR2 YFSETQ. V lost 4 bases and J 1 base, leaving 11 bases between the germline ends. The CDR3 DNA sequence: TGCGCCAGCAGCCCGGGACAATGGAACACCGGGGAGCTGTTTTTT. Translated: CASSPGQWNTGELFF.

V gene TRBV5-4 combines with J gene TRBJ1-2, with 12 bases aligning to TRBD1. V shed 3 bases, J shed 8 bases, and the junction held 5 bases outside the gene matches. CDR3 length: 14 amino acids. Germline lookup yields CDR1 SGHNT and CDR2 YYREEE (reference sequence). The CDR3 spells CASSWTGQGAGYTF. The CDR3 bases are TGTGCCAGCAGCTGGACGGGACAGGGGGCAGGCTACACCTTC.

V usage is TRBV7-9 and J usage is TRBJ2-5; D is undetermined. There are 12 residues in the CDR3. Germline V gene sequence: CDR1 SEHNR, CDR2 FQNEAQ (reference sequence). Trimming cost V 5 bases and J 5 bases, with 9 bases left between them. The DNA of the CDR3 is TGTGCCAGCAGCGCGAAGATCGAGACCCAGTACTTC. Amino acids: CASSAKIETQYF.

The table lists this clone with a few counts. The V and J genes are TRBV6-5 and TRBJ2-5; D remains unclear. Germline V gene data show CDR1 as MNHEY and CDR2 as SVGAGI. V was clipped by 1 base and J by 7 bases, with 10 bases between them. The CDR3 extends over 13 amino acids. The CDR3 nucleotides are TGTGCCAGCAGTTACTACCGAGATCGGACCCAGTACTTC. This encodes CASSYYRDRTQYF.

This clone appeared a few times. This chain uses TRBV25-1 with TRBJ2-7; D call uncertain. The CDR3 has 11 amino acids. Germline V gene lookup returns CDR1 MGHDK and CDR2 SYGVNS. V lost 6 bases and J 1 base, leaving 4 bases between the germline ends. CDR3 region: CASRASYEQYF. In DNA form, the CDR3 reads TGTGCCAGCAGGGCATCCTACGAGCAGTACTTC.

The chain is built from TRBV7-2 and TRBJ2-1; TRBD1 agrees at 9 bases. CDR1 SGHTA and CDR2 FQGNSA come from the germline V gene. The V segment lost 8 bases and the J segment 7 bases; nucleotides outside the gene matches: 12. This CDR3 has 15 residues. CDR3 in amino acids: CASLPRGTGRNEQFF. DNA for the CDR3: TGTGCCAGCCTCCCGAGGGGGACAGGGAGGAATGAGCAGTTCTTC.

This clone has a single count. This chain connects TRBV5-1 to TRBJ2-7; 9 bases match TRBD2. V shed 5 bases, J shed 2 bases, and the junction held 8 bases outside the gene matches. Per germline, CDR1 SGHRS and CDR2 YFSETQ. The CDR3 consists of 15 residues. The CDR3 spells CASRHRAGGPYEQYF. DNA for the CDR3: TGCGCCAGCAGGCATAGAGCGGGAGGCCCCTACGAGCAGTACTTC.

This chain links TRBV5-1 with TRBJ1-5; D may be TRBD1 (5 bases). CDR1 is SGHRS, CDR2 YFSETQ, per germline. Between the trimmed V and J ends, which lost 0 bases and 7 bases, there was a span of 8 bases. The CDR3 totals 13 residues. CDR3 in amino acids: CASSLEGQQPQHF. The CDR3 DNA reads TGCGCCAGCAGCTTGGAGGGGCAGCAGCCCCAGCATTTT.

The CDR3 DNA reads as TGCAGCGTTGAAAGGCGGGTCAGCACAGATACGCAGTATTTT. Amino acid sequence: CSVERRVSTDTQYF. The J gene is TRBJ2-3, the V gene TRBV29-1; tentative D call: TRBD2 (5 bases). V was cut by 2 bases and J by 0 bases, with 9 bases left in between. CDR1 is SQVTM and CDR2 is ANQGSEA in the germline V gene. The CDR3 loop spans 14 amino acids.

The chain has TRBV5-1 and TRBJ1-2, with 8 bases lining up with TRBD1. CDR1 SGHRS and CDR2 YFSETQ come from the germline V gene. The CDR3 contains 13 residues. V trimming: 3 bases; J trimming: 6 bases; junction bases outside the gene matches: 4. The CDR3 region has the DNA TGCGCCAGCAGCTACGCAGGGGGCCATGGCTACACCTTC. It is translated as CASSYAGGHGYTF.

V gene TRBV5-1 combines with J gene TRBJ2-7, with TRBD2 matching over 14 bases. CDR1 is SGHRS and CDR2 is YFSETQ in the germline V gene. CDR3 length equals 20 residues. V gave up 0 bases and J gave up 3 bases; unmatched junction bases: 14. The CDR3 coding sequence is TGCGCCAGCAGCTTGGAGAACCCGGGACTAGCGGGAGATACGCTCTACGAGCAGTACTTC. Translating it yields CASSLENPGLAGDTLYEQYF.

The chain carries TRBV2 and TRBJ2-3; maybe TRBD2 (5 bases). Trimming took 7 bases from V and 3 from J, leaving 11 bases between them. The CDR3 covers 13 residues. Germline CDR1 reads SNHLY; CDR2 reads FYNNEI. CDR3 DNA: TGTGCCAGCACTTCGAGGGTGACAGATACGCAGTATTTT. It yields the protein CASTSRVTDTQYF.

Only a few counts were recorded for this clone. The CDR3 coding sequence is TGTGCCAGCAGTTACTGGACCGCAGGGGTAAACACTGAAGCTTTCTTT. Encoded protein: CASSYWTAGVNTEAFF. The chain uses TRBV6-5 and TRBJ1-1; TRBD1 is a possible D gene (6 bases). Deletions cut 1 base from V and 2 bases from J, with 14 bases between. The V gene's germline CDR1 is MNHEY and CDR2 SVGAGI. CDR3 size: 16 residues.

This clone was counted a single time. The gene calls are TRBV15 and TRBJ2-3, with D uncertain. CDR3 size: 13 residues. V shed 2 bases and J shed 5 bases, with 8 bases lying between them. CDR1 and CDR2 (germline): LNHNV, YYDKDF (reference sequence). For the CDR3, the DNA is TGTGCCACCAGCAGATTCGTTCGAGATACGCAGTATTTT. Translated, it gives CATSRFVRDTQYF.

CDR3 residues: CASSSDRGHTIYF. The CDR3 DNA follows: TGTGCCAGCAGCTCCGACAGGGGTCACACCATATATTTT. The chain carries TRBV7-8 and TRBJ1-3, with TRBD1 matching over 8 bases. CDR1 is SGHVS, CDR2 FQNEAQ, per germline. V lost 4 bases to trimming and J lost 8 bases; unmatched junction nucleotides: 4. The CDR3 sequence is 13 residues long.

This chain links TRBV6-6 with TRBJ1-5; 9 nucleotides line up with TRBD1. CDR1 is MNHNY and CDR2 is SVGAGI in the germline V gene (reference sequence). CDR3 length: 15 amino acids. The trim removed 2 bases at V and 6 bases at J, leaving 5 bases unmatched. CDR3 region: CASSYTGQGSQPQHF. CDR3 DNA sequence: TGTGCCAGCAGTTACACAGGACAGGGGAGTCAGCCCCAGCATTTT.

The chain is built from TRBV9 and TRBJ2-1; TRBD2 might be the D (5 bases). Germline lookup yields CDR1 SGDLS and CDR2 YYNGEE. V gave up 4 bases and J gave up 1 base, with 12 bases separating them. This CDR3 contains 15 residues. The CDR3, as DNA: TGTGCCAGCAGCCCACAGCGGCAATCCTACAATGAGCAGTTCTTC. This gives the protein CASSPQRQSYNEQFF.

The genes are TRBV4-3 and TRBJ1-2; 8 bases are shared with TRBD1. V trimming: 5 bases; J trimming: 8 bases; junction bases outside the gene matches: 13. Germline loops: CDR1 LGHNA, CDR2 YSLEER. The CDR3 covers 15 residues. The CDR3 protein is CASSLRGDGTGGYTF. Here the CDR3 DNA reads TGCGCCAGCAGCTTACGCGGGGATGGGACAGGCGGCTACACCTTC.

In its sample, this clone was seen once. The CDR3 here is CASSLSLAGGPGGETQYF. Written as DNA, the CDR3 is TGTGCCAGCAGCTTAAGCCTAGCGGGAGGGCCTGGGGGAGAGACCCAGTACTTC. V usage is TRBV13 and J usage is TRBJ2-5; 12 bases are shared with TRBD2. The CDR3 has 18 residues. Trimming removed 2 bases from V and 4 bases from J; junction bases left unmatched: 11. Germline V CDR1 and CDR2: PRHDT, FYEKMQ (reference sequence).